This T cell receptor beta chain was recorded in a study of T-cell reconstitution after alpha-beta-depleted transplantation in children. The CDR3 totals 16 residues. CDR1 MNHEY and CDR2 SVGEGT come from the germline V gene. V shed 5 bases, J shed 2 bases, and the junction held 12 bases outside the gene matches. Unique molecular identifiers were used to barcode this TCRbeta library. TCRdb reanalysed the PCR reads using MiXCR and keeps one entry per CDR3 protein. The data contain some 400,000 distinct CDR3 sequences, roughly 20% of them singletons. This clonotype was seen many times. The sample consisted of PBMCs from the stem cell graft donor, taken from the stem cell graft. The J gene is TRBJ2-7, the V gene TRBV6-2 or TRBV6-3; 7 nucleotides agree with TRBD2. The sequence derives from a human donor who donated a stem cell graft to a child with acute myeloid leukemia. The CDR3 reads CASSATSGTNTYEQYF. The CDR3 nucleotides are TGTGCCAGCAGTGCGACCTCCGGGACTAACACCTACGAGCAGTACTTC.